The 21 T cell receptor beta chains below come from one sample, sequenced in a study of neurological immune-mediated disorders. MiXCR, applied by TCRdb to the 5' RACE reads, yields one record per CDR3 protein. The profile shows about 53,000 distinct CDR3 sequences, around a sixth of them singletons. The specimen sequenced was PBMCs. These receptors all come from a man in his sixties in good health.

This clonotype was picked up many times. The chain joins TRBV6-1 to TRBJ1-4; 9 positions agree with TRBD1. The CDR3 extends over 13 amino acids. Trimming cost V 5 bases and J 12 bases; bases outside gene matches: 7. Germline V gene data show CDR1 as MNHNS and CDR2 as SASEGT. CDR3 in DNA: TGTGCCAGCAGTTGGACAGGGGATCAGGAACTGTTTTTT. It codes for CASSWTGDQELFF.

This clonotype showed up many times. This rearrangement joins TRBV20-1 to TRBJ2-2; the match to TRBD1 covers 8 bases. V lost 3 bases, J lost 5 bases, and 5 bases stayed unmatched. CDR3 length equals 14 residues. Germline V gene data show CDR1 as DFQATT and CDR2 as SNEGSKA (reference sequence). As DNA, the CDR3 is TGCAGTGCTAGTCCGGACAGGGCTACCGGGGAGCTGTTTTTT. Translated, it gives CSASPDRATGELFF.

This clonotype appeared many times. The chain couples TRBV20-1 to TRBJ2-3; D gene unclear. The germline V and J ends were trimmed by 3 bases and 1 base, with 8 bases remaining between them. The length of the CDR3 is 13 residues. Germline values: CDR1 DFQATT, CDR2 SNEGSKA (reference sequence). The CDR3 sequence: CSASPEGTDTQYF. CDR3 in DNA: TGCAGTGCTAGTCCTGAGGGCACAGATACGCAGTATTTT.

This clonotype was counted ten times or more. The chain combines TRBV20-1 with TRBJ2-1; TRBD2 matches at 7 bases. J lost 4 bases, V lost 1 base, and 4 bases had no gene match. Germline assignment: CDR1 DFQATT and CDR2 SNEGSKA (reference sequence). CDR3 length equals 14 residues. The CDR3 is CSARAGGGYNEQFF. The CDR3 DNA reads as TGCAGTGCTAGAGCGGGCGGGGGTTACAATGAGCAGTTCTTC.

This clonotype occurred many times. The genes are TRBV5-1 and TRBJ2-7; D remains unclear. Trimming took 0 bases from V and 6 from J, leaving 13 bases between them. Germline CDR1 is SGHRS and CDR2 is YFSETQ. This CDR3 is 14 amino acids long. This CDR3 reads CASSLGVPRVEQYF. The CDR3 region has the DNA TGCGCCAGCAGCTTGGGAGTCCCCCGGGTCGAGCAGTACTTC.

About this clonotype: This may come from a read error, since a much larger clone is one base off. This chain uses TRBV18 with TRBJ1-4, with TRBD1 as a possible D gene (5 bases). This CDR3 region has 13 residues. Germline V CDR1 and CDR2: KGHSH, LQKENI. CDR3 amino acids: CSSSPGTDEKLFF. Here the CDR3 DNA reads TGTTCCAGCTCACCCGGGACGGATGAAAAACTGTTTTTT.

The V gene is TRBV7-9, the J gene TRBJ1-4, with 7 bases matching TRBD1. Germline V gene lookup returns CDR1 SEHNR and CDR2 FQNEAQ (reference sequence). V shed 2 bases and J 5 bases; nucleotides not matched to a gene: 2. This CDR3 is built from 14 residues. The CDR3: CASSLLQGNEKLFF. As DNA, the CDR3 is TGTGCCAGCAGCTTACTACAGGGGAATGAAAAACTGTTTTTT.

In regard to this clonotype: It may be a read error: a sequence one base away is much more abundant. The rearrangement links TRBV27 to TRBJ1-6; unclear D gene. This CDR3 is 17 amino acids long. Germline CDR1 and CDR2: MNHEY and SMNVEV (reference sequence). V was clipped by 2 bases and J by 4 bases, with 15 bases between them. CDR3 DNA: TGTGCCAGCAGTTTAACGGGGTATCAGGAATATAATTCACCCCTCCACTTT. It codes for CASSLTGYQEYNSPLHF.

This clonotype was detected ten times or more. The rearrangement joins TRBV6-5 to TRBJ1-5; perhaps TRBD1 as D (5 bases). The CDR3 spans 13 residues. V was pared by 5 bases and J by 4 bases, with 9 bases between. Germline CDR1 MNHEY, CDR2 SVGAGI. In nucleotides, the CDR3 is TGTGCCAGCAGTCCGGGGCTGAATCAGCCCCAGCATTTT. As protein: CASSPGLNQPQHF.

This clonotype was counted many times. The chain joins TRBV5-1 to TRBJ2-5, with a weak D call TRBD2 (5 bases). Trimming left V 5 bases short and J 5 bases short, with 10 bases between. Looked up from germline, CDR1 is SGHRS and CDR2 is YFSETQ. The CDR3 contains 12 residues. The CDR3 coding sequence is TGCGCCAGCAGACTAAGAGGGGAGACCCAGTACTTC. This gives the protein CASRLRGETQYF. The full variable domain, completed using reference TRBV5-1 and TRBJ2-5, is KAGVTQTPRYLIKTRGQQVTLSCSPISGHRSVSWYQQTPGQGLQFLFEYFSETQRNKGNFPGRFSGRQFSNSRSEMNVSTLELGDSALYLCASRLRGETQYFGPGTRLLVL.

This clonotype was found once. The chain carries TRBV15 and TRBJ2-3; D may be TRBD2 (6 bases). V lost 0 bases to trimming and J lost 3 bases, with 16 bases between them. CDR1 LNHNV and CDR2 YYDKDF come from the germline V gene (reference sequence). The CDR3 is made up of 17 amino acids. As DNA, the CDR3 is TGTGCCACCAGCAGAGATCTGCAAGGTCGGGGGACAGATACGCAGTATTTT. Protein: CATSRDLQGRGTDTQYF. Full variable domain (outside the CDR3, taken from reference TRBV15 and TRBJ2-3): DAMVIQNPRYQVTQFGKPVTLSCSQTLNHNVMYWYQQKSSQAPKLLFHYYDKDFNNEADTPDNFQSRRPNTSFCFLDIRSPGLGDTAMYLCATSRDLQGRGTDTQYFGPGTRLTVL.

At least ten counts were recorded for this clonotype. The J gene is TRBJ2-5, the V gene TRBV29-1, with TRBD1 matching over 10 bases. The CDR3 loop spans 14 amino acids. V lost 6 bases to trimming and J lost 2 bases; unmatched junction nucleotides: 6. Germline CDR1 and CDR2: SQVTM and ANQGSEA. CDR3 loop: CSVRWDRGQETQYF. Written as DNA, the CDR3 is TGCAGCGTCCGGTGGGACAGGGGTCAAGAGACCCAGTACTTC.

This clonotype appeared many times. This chain links TRBV6-5 with TRBJ1-4; D unresolved. The CDR3 contains 10 residues. In germline, CDR1 is MNHEY, CDR2 SVGAGI. Trimming removed 6 bases from V and 16 bases from J, with 12 bases in between. The CDR3 region is CASSPVKAFF. The CDR3 DNA follows: TGTGCCAGCAGCCCGGTGAAGGCGTTTTTT.

This clonotype was detected many times. CDR3 sequence reads: CASSSRQGGAINEKLFF. In DNA, the CDR3 is TGCGCCAGCAGCTCCCGCCAGGGTGGGGCAATTAATGAAAAACTGTTTTTT. The chain recombines TRBV5-1 with TRBJ1-4; a weak D match, TRBD1 (5 bases). CDR1 is SGHRS, CDR2 YFSETQ, per germline. The CDR3 extends over 17 amino acids. Trimming stripped 3 bases from V and 4 bases from J, with 19 bases between.

This clonotype was seen many times. The chain combines TRBV24-1 with TRBJ2-2; possibly TRBD2 for D (6 bases). Trimming shortened V by 0 bases and J by 0 bases, and 7 bases separated the two germline ends. The CDR3 is 16 residues long. The germline V gene has CDR1 KGHDR and CDR2 SFDVKD. The CDR3 sequence is CATSDLGGTNTGELFF. CDR3 DNA sequence: TGTGCCACCAGTGATTTGGGGGGGACGAACACCGGGGAGCTGTTTTTT.

This chain connects TRBV19 to TRBJ1-2, with D perhaps matching TRBD1 (5 bases). The V end was cut by 1 base, the J end by 8 bases, with 14 bases between. The CDR3 loop spans 14 amino acids. The germline gives CDR1 LNHDA, CDR2 SQIVND (reference sequence). Here the CDR3 reads CASSIGSRDGGYTF. DNA of the CDR3: TGTGCCAGTAGTATAGGTTCCAGGGACGGCGGCTACACCTTC. Full variable domain (remainder filled in from reference TRBV19 and TRBJ1-2): DGGITQSPKYLFRKEGQNVTLSCEQNLNHDAMYWYRQDPGQGLRLIYYSQIVNDFQKGDIAEGYSVSREKKESFPLTVTSAQKNPTAFYLCASSIGSRDGGYTFGSGTRLTVV.

In its sample, this clonotype was seen a few times. Here the CDR3 DNA reads TGTGCCAGCAGCATCCCTCGGGGGGCGCGGGAGACCCAGTACTTC. This encodes CASSIPRGARETQYF. This chain connects TRBV7-8 to TRBJ2-5, with a tentative D call TRBD2 (7 bases). There are 15 residues in the CDR3. Germline values: CDR1 SGHVS, CDR2 FQNEAQ. Trimming cost V 5 bases and J 5 bases, with 18 bases left between them. Full variable domain (outside the CDR3, taken from reference TRBV7-8 and TRBJ2-5): GAGVSQSPRYKVAKRGQDVALRCDPISGHVSLFWYQQALGQGPEFLTYFQNEAQLDKSGLPSDRFFAERPEGSVSTLKIQRTQQEDSAVYLCASSIPRGARETQYFGPGTRLLVL.

This clonotype was detected many times. The chain employs TRBV20-1 and TRBJ2-7; TRBD1 matches 9 bases. The CDR3 contains 14 residues. J lost 5 bases, V lost 6 bases, and 11 bases had no gene match. CDR1 is DFQATT and CDR2 is SNEGSKA in the germline V gene (reference sequence). CDR3 nucleotides: TGCAGTGCCGCCCGGACAGGGGATTTAAACGAGCAGTACTTC. The encoded protein is CSAARTGDLNEQYF.

This clonotype was seen many times. The chain employs TRBV5-1 and TRBJ1-3, with D possibly TRBD1 on 5 matching bases. CDR1 and CDR2 (germline): SGHRS, YFSETQ. The CDR3 is made up of 16 amino acids. Trimming took 0 bases from V and 0 from J, leaving 10 bases between them. The CDR3, as DNA: TGCGCCAGCAGCTTGGTAGGGGCCAACTCTGGAAACACCATATATTTT. Translated: CASSLVGANSGNTIYF.

This clonotype was recorded at least ten times. The chain carries TRBV5-5 and TRBJ2-6; D is possibly TRBD1 (6 bases). The CDR3 contains 15 residues. V gave up 0 bases and J gave up 7 bases, with 11 bases separating them. The germline gives CDR1 SGHKS, CDR2 YYEKEE (reference sequence). CDR3: CASSLAGRGANVLTF. The CDR3 DNA is TGTGCCAGCAGCTTGGCCGGCAGGGGCGCCAACGTCCTGACTTTC.

This clonotype has a count of ten or more. The V gene is TRBV7-8, the J gene TRBJ2-3, with TRBD2 matching over 7 bases. In germline, CDR1 is SGHVS, CDR2 FQNEAQ. CDR3 length equals 16 residues. Losses at the gene ends were 1 base for V and 2 bases for J; bases not matched to a gene: 6. DNA of the CDR3: TGTGCCAGCAGCTTAGTCGGCGGGAGCCCCACAGATACGCAGTATTTT. Residues: CASSLVGGSPTDTQYF.